The clone carrying this T cell receptor beta chain was seen a few times. This record comes from a study of shared clonotypes between healthy human individuals. At the level of the study: Samples came from a couple of female and three male donors aged 18 to 49.

Naive CD8 cells comprised CD45RO-negative, CCR7-positively selected cells, excluding terminally differentiated effector memory CD45RA+ cells. V gave up 5 bases and J gave up 1 base, with 11 bases separating them. CDR1 and CDR2 (germline): PRHDT, FYEKMQ (reference sequence). The CDR3 runs 14 residues. Produced via immunoSEQ multiplex PCR; TCRdb's table is partial and in-frame only. This repertoire shows around 1,900,000 clones, just over 90% found once; its top ten account for less than 2%. J is TRBJ1-1 and V is TRBV13; the D is unclear. Source material: naive CD8+ T cells from PBMCs. The sequence was collected from a man younger than 35 in good health. Some clones in this sample may be carry-over from other donors' samples. Here the CDR3 reads CASSLAWENTEAFF. The CDR3 bases are TGTGCCAGCAGCCTAGCTTGGGAGAACACTGAAGCTTTCTTT.